These 21 T cell receptor beta chains originate from one sample sequenced in a study of cytomegalovirus exposure and HLA in healthy donors. This PCR relied on a set of 60 Vbeta primers and 13 Jbeta primers. The protocol was immunoSEQ multiplex PCR, while the TCRdb copy is restricted to in-frame clones and leaves out a portion. Of under 150,000 clones in the sample, 75% to 80% are singletons; the top ten hold over 5%. Sequencing was carried out using PBMCs. Source of these receptors: a middle-aged woman in good health and CMV-seronegative.

The table lists this clone with a count of one. The rearrangement links TRBV5-4 to TRBJ2-5; D possibly corresponds to TRBD1 (6 bases). The end of the DNA aligns better with TRBJ2-7, so the J call may be wrong. CDR1 SGHNT and CDR2 YYREEE come from the germline V gene (reference sequence). There are 13 residues in the CDR3. CDR3: CASSPDSAYEQYF. For the CDR3, the DNA is TGTGCCAGCAGCCCGGACAGCGCCTACGAGCAGTACTTC.

This clone was seen only a few times. At one end, the junction sequence differs from germline, possibly due to a read error. This chain joins TRBV7-9 and TRBJ2-2; 9 bases agree with TRBD1. The CDR3 is 18 amino acids. Per germline, CDR1 SEHNR and CDR2 FQNEAQ (reference sequence). The CDR3 here is CSSSSGTGPTELHGELFF. As DNA, the CDR3 is TGTTCCAGCAGCTCCGGGACAGGGCCTACCGAACTACACGGGGAGCTGTTTTTT.

The CDR3 spells CASSLGGTRVGNEQFF. CDR3 bases: TGTGCCAGCAGCTTAGGTGGGACTAGGGTTGGGAATGAGCAGTTCTTC. The chain couples TRBV7-2 to TRBJ2-1; 8 bases match TRBD2. Trimming took 1 base from V and 7 from J; bases not matched to a gene: 9. The CDR3 totals 16 residues. The germline V gene has CDR1 SGHTA and CDR2 FQGNSA.

V and J are TRBV18 and TRBJ1-4; 8 bases agree with TRBD1. The ends lost 3 bases at V and 3 bases at J; junction bases unmatched: 3. The length of the CDR3 is 15 residues. CDR1 is KGHSH, CDR2 LQKENI, per germline. The CDR3 nucleotides are TGTGCCAGCTCACCTCCGGGACAGGCTAATGAAAAACTGTTTTTT. Its protein is CASSPPGQANEKLFF.

The chain recombines TRBV28 with TRBJ2-7; 7 bases match TRBD1. J lost 6 bases, V lost 7 bases, and 9 bases had no gene match. CDR1 is MDHEN and CDR2 is SYDVKM in the germline V gene. The length of the CDR3 is 13 residues. In DNA, the CDR3 is TGTGCCAGCACCCCCGGGACAGCCGGCGAGCAGTACTTC. Its translation: CASTPGTAGEQYF.

This chain joins TRBV6-1 and TRBJ1-4, with D unresolved. Looked up from germline, CDR1 is MNHNS and CDR2 is SASEGT. The CDR3 has 14 residues. Trimming stripped 8 bases from V and 0 bases from J, with 10 bases between. The CDR3 DNA reads TGTGCCAGCGCATACAGTGCAACTAATGAAAAACTGTTTTTT. Residues: CASAYSATNEKLFF.

The genes are TRBV10-2 and TRBJ2-7, with 9 bases fitting TRBD2. The CDR3 is 19 residues long. With 3 bases clipped from V and 4 bases from J, the junction kept 19 bases outside the gene matches. Per the germline V gene, CDR1 is WSHSY and CDR2 is SAAADI. CDR3 bases: TGCGCCAGCAGTGATACATCATGGGGTAGCGGGAGTCTGGGGTACGAGCAGTACTTC. Protein: CASSDTSWGSGSLGYEQYF.

This chain uses TRBV15 with TRBJ2-2; the D gene is possibly TRBD1 (5 bases). With 6 bases removed from V and 3 bases from J, the gap between germline ends came to 20 bases. The CDR3 loop spans 17 amino acids. CDR1 LNHNV and CDR2 YYDKDF come from the germline V gene (reference sequence). The chain's CDR3 is CATSPLGNSRDTGELFF. Here the CDR3 DNA reads TGTGCCACCAGTCCACTTGGGAACTCCAGGGACACCGGGGAGCTGTTTTTT. The complete variable domain, with remaining parts taken from reference TRBV15 and TRBJ2-2, reads DAMVIQNPRYQVTQFGKPVTLSCSQTLNHNVMYWYQQKSSQAPKLLFHYYDKDFNNEADTPDNFQSRRPNTSFCFLDIRSPGLGDTAMYLCATSPLGNSRDTGELFFGEGSRLTVL.

V usage is TRBV28 and J usage is TRBJ2-7; D is possibly TRBD2 (6 bases). Germline assignment: CDR1 MDHEN and CDR2 SYDVKM. The V gene lost 6 bases and the J gene lost 7 bases, with 16 bases spanning the gap. This CDR3 region has 13 residues. For the CDR3, the DNA is TGTGCCAGCAGGGGGGGAAGGCTGGAAGAGCAGTACTTC. It specifies CASRGGRLEEQYF.

The chain combines TRBV15 with TRBJ2-4; D possibly corresponds to TRBD2 (6 bases). From germline, CDR1 is LNHNV and CDR2 YYDKDF (reference sequence). The CDR3 contains 14 residues. V dropped 0 bases and J dropped 12 bases, with 15 bases sitting between them. As DNA, the CDR3 is TGTGCCACCAGCAGAGAACAACCGGGAGACAGTCAGTACTTC. Translated: CATSREQPGDSQYF. The full variable domain, completed using reference TRBV15 and TRBJ2-4, is DAMVIQNPRYQVTQFGKPVTLSCSQTLNHNVMYWYQQKSSQAPKLLFHYYDKDFNNEADTPDNFQSRRPNTSFCFLDIRSPGLGDTAMYLCATSREQPGDSQYFGAGTRLSVL.

The V call is TRBV18, the J call TRBJ2-5, with D uncertain. The closer fit of TRBJ2-7 to the DNA end suggests the J call may be wrong. The CDR3 has 14 residues. Germline values: CDR1 KGHSH, CDR2 LQKENI. The CDR3 coding sequence is TGTGCCAGCTCACCAGTTACAGCCTCCTACGAGCAGTACTTC. This sequence encodes CASSPVTASYEQYF.

This chain joins TRBV10-1 and TRBJ2-3, with TRBD1 matching 9 bases. This CDR3 comprises 19 residues. CDR1 is WNHNN, CDR2 SYGVQD, per germline (reference sequence). The junction had 16 bases not matched to a gene; V was cut back by 6 bases and J by 0 bases. CDR3 amino acids: CASSETGQGWGISTDTQYF. The CDR3 bases are TGCGCCAGCAGCGAGACCGGACAGGGGTGGGGGATTAGCACAGATACGCAGTATTTT.

This rearrangement joins TRBV7-9 to TRBJ2-1; D not resolved. Looked up from germline, CDR1 is SEHNR and CDR2 is FQNEAQ (reference sequence). Deletions cut 2 bases from V and 9 bases from J, with 8 bases between. CDR3 length equals 12 residues. The CDR3 protein is CASSLLTVEQFF. DNA for the CDR3: TGTGCCAGCAGCTTATTAACAGTTGAGCAGTTCTTC.

The V and J genes are TRBV7-2 and TRBJ2-7, with TRBD2 as a possible D gene (5 bases). V was clipped by 2 bases and J by 7 bases, with 15 bases between them. Germline CDR1 is SGHTA and CDR2 is FQGNSA. The CDR3 covers 14 residues. In nucleotides, the CDR3 is TGTGCCAGCAGCTTAAGCGCGGGCGAGGGTGAGCAGTACTTC. It codes for CASSLSAGEGEQYF.

The V call is TRBV7-9, the J call TRBJ2-7; D unclear. The CDR3 loop spans 15 amino acids. Germline V gene sequence: CDR1 SEHNR, CDR2 FQNEAQ (reference sequence). Trimming shortened V by 2 bases and J by 2 bases, and 13 bases separated the two germline ends. The CDR3 DNA sequence: TGTGCCAGCAGCTTATCGGAGCTCCGCCCCTACGAGCAGTACTTC. It codes for CASSLSELRPYEQYF.

The V and J genes are TRBV7-2 and TRBJ1-2, with unresolved D. Germline assignment: CDR1 SGHTA and CDR2 FQGNSA. The CDR3 has 12 amino acids. Trimming removed 1 base from V and 5 bases from J, with 5 bases in between. CDR3 nucleotides: TGTGCCAGCAGCTTAGACAGATATGGCTACACCTTC. It is translated as CASSLDRYGYTF. The full variable domain, in which reference TRBV7-2 and TRBJ1-2 provide the parts outside the CDR3, is GAGVSQSPSNKVTEKGKDVELRCDPISGHTALYWYRQSLGQGLEFLIYFQGNSAPDKSGLPSDRFSAERTGGSVSTLTIQRTQQEDSAVYLCASSLDRYGYTFGSGTRLTVV.

The J gene is TRBJ1-2, the V gene TRBV19, with D unclear. The CDR3 spans 12 residues. Trimming took 7 bases from V and 4 from J, leaving 10 bases between them. The germline gives CDR1 LNHDA, CDR2 SQIVND (reference sequence). The CDR3 nucleotides read TGTGCCAGTAACGGTGCTACCTATGGCTACACCTTC. This translates into CASNGATYGYTF.

The sample holds many counts of this clone. V gene TRBV11-2 combines with J gene TRBJ1-2; TRBD1 matches 7 bases. Germline V gene lookup returns CDR1 SGHAT and CDR2 FQNNGV. The V and J ends lost 0 bases and 4 bases, in that order; junction bases with no gene match: 2. This CDR3 is 14 amino acids long. The CDR3 loop reads CASSLEPGGYGYTF. CDR3 coding DNA: TGTGCCAGCAGCTTAGAGCCAGGGGGCTATGGCTACACCTTC.

This sequence joins TRBV15 and TRBJ2-4; TRBD1 matches at 7 bases. The V gene's germline CDR1 is LNHNV and CDR2 YYDKDF (reference sequence). This CDR3 spans 19 amino acids. V was clipped by 0 bases and J by 3 bases; unmatched bases: 14. The CDR3 DNA reads as TGTGCCACCAGCAGAGAGAGAGGGGGCATCGAGCTCGGCAAAAACATTCAGTACTTC. Protein sequence: CATSRERGGIELGKNIQYF. The whole variable domain, remainder taken from reference TRBV15 and TRBJ2-4, is DAMVIQNPRYQVTQFGKPVTLSCSQTLNHNVMYWYQQKSSQAPKLLFHYYDKDFNNEADTPDNFQSRRPNTSFCFLDIRSPGLGDTAMYLCATSRERGGIELGKNIQYFGAGTRLSVL.

V usage is TRBV18 and J usage is TRBJ1-1, with 8 bases fitting TRBD1. CDR1 is KGHSH, CDR2 LQKENI, per germline. The CDR3 has 14 amino acids. V shed 3 bases and J 1 base; nucleotides not matched to a gene: 1. In DNA form, the CDR3 reads TGTGCCAGCTCACCCGGACAGGGGAACACTGAAGCTTTCTTT. It yields the protein CASSPGQGNTEAFF.

V is TRBV28 and J is TRBJ1-2; D gene ambiguous. Per germline, CDR1 MDHEN and CDR2 SYDVKM. V gave up 1 base and J gave up 2 bases, with 11 bases separating them. CDR3 length: 15 amino acids. The CDR3 here is CASSLYTRLNYGYTF. The CDR3 DNA is TGTGCCAGCAGTTTATACACACGATTAAACTATGGCTACACCTTC.